The rows below give T cell receptor beta chains drawn from one sample of a study of blood T cell repertoires in COVID-19. TCRdb's table, derived via immunoSEQ multiplex PCR, lists solely in-frame clones and lacks some. This table has some 150,000 clones, around four fifths appearing once. Source material: peripheral blood. These receptors all stem from a woman in her thirties or forties with active or convalescent COVID-19. CDR3s include the opening cysteine and the closing phenylalanine or tryptophan. A D gene is named only where the DNA matches it firmly. Only part of the rows carry a size: once, few, many, or a class if the clone is expanded.

j_gene: TRBJ1-4
v_gene: TRBV7-9
d_gene: TRBD1
abundance: NA
CDR3aa: CASSLGQGINEKLFF
CDR3nt: TGTGCCAGCAGCCTTGGACAGGGCATAAATGAAAAACTGTTTTTT

j_gene: TRBJ2-1
v_gene: TRBV4-1
d_gene: TRBD2
abundance: NA
CDR3aa: CASSQATGGSARDEQFF
CDR3nt: TGCGCCAGCAGCCAGGCAACGGGCGGGAGTGCCCGGGATGAGCAGTTCTTC

j_gene: TRBJ2-7
v_gene: TRBV27
d_gene: NA
abundance: NA
CDR3aa: CASRRDSSYEQYF
CDR3nt: TGTGCCAGCAGGCGGGACAGCTCCTACGAGCAGTACTTC

j_gene: TRBJ2-1
v_gene: TRBV7-8
d_gene: TRBD1
abundance: NA
CDR3aa: CASSHRDRGYNEQFF
CDR3nt: TGTGCCAGCAGCCACAGGGACAGGGGCTACAATGAGCAGTTCTTC

j_gene: TRBJ1-3
v_gene: TRBV7-9
d_gene: NA
abundance: NA
CDR3aa: CASSPGPGGYSGNTIYF
CDR3nt: TGTGCCAGCAGCCCGGGGCCGGGGGGCTATTCTGGAAACACCATATATTTT

j_gene: TRBJ1-2
v_gene: TRBV18
d_gene: NA
abundance: NA
CDR3aa: CASSPRRTGREILGYTF
CDR3nt: TGTGCCAGCTCACCACGGCGAACAGGGAGGGAGATATTGGGCTACACCTTC

j_gene: TRBJ2-3
v_gene: TRBV6-2/TRBV6-3
d_gene: TRBD2
abundance: NA
CDR3aa: CASSKRDTDTQYF
CDR3nt: TGTGCCAGCAGCAAGCGGGACACAGATACGCAGTATTTT

j_gene: TRBJ2-7
v_gene: TRBV19
d_gene: TRBD2
abundance: NA
CDR3aa: CASSMSGPSGGLAYEQYF
CDR3nt: TGTGCCAGTAGTATGTCTGGTCCTAGCGGGGGATTGGCATACGAGCAGTACTTC

j_gene: TRBJ2-7
v_gene: TRBV7-2
d_gene: NA
abundance: NA
CDR3aa: CASSPMLGPYEQYF
CDR3nt: TGTGCCAGCAGCCCAATGCTGGGGCCCTACGAGCAGTACTTC

j_gene: TRBJ1-3
v_gene: TRBV4-1
d_gene: NA
abundance: NA
CDR3aa: CASSQDSGVGNTIYF
CDR3nt: TGCGCCAGCAGCCAAGATTCGGGGGTTGGAAACACCATATATTTT

j_gene: TRBJ1-2
v_gene: TRBV28
d_gene: NA
abundance: NA
CDR3aa: CASSAPGGQGSYGYTF
CDR3nt: TGTGCCAGCAGTGCCCCGGGGGGGCAGGGGAGTTATGGCTACACCTTC

j_gene: TRBJ2-5
v_gene: TRBV7-2
d_gene: TRBD2
abundance: NA
CDR3aa: CASSPTLRLAGGPGETQYF
CDR3nt: TGTGCCAGCAGCCCCACCCTCCGACTAGCGGGAGGGCCGGGGGAGACCCAGTACTTC

j_gene: TRBJ2-1
v_gene: TRBV6-4
d_gene: TRBD2
abundance: NA
CDR3aa: CASSAGTSGNEQFF
CDR3nt: TGTGCCAGCAGTGCCGGGACTAGCGGCAATGAGCAGTTCTTC

j_gene: TRBJ1-3
v_gene: TRBV3-1/TRBV3-2
d_gene: NA
abundance: once
CDR3aa: CASSPFSTGAGNTIYF
CDR3nt: TGTGCCAGCAGCCCTTTCTCGACGGGGGCTGGAAACACCATATATTTT

j_gene: TRBJ1-1
v_gene: TRBV7-9
d_gene: NA
abundance: NA
CDR3aa: CASSPTRARAEAFF
CDR3nt: TGTGCCAGCAGCCCAACCCGAGCCAGGGCCGAAGCTTTCTTT

j_gene: TRBJ1-1
v_gene: TRBV29-1
d_gene: TRBD1
abundance: NA
CDR3aa: CSVADRGPLEAFF
CDR3nt: TGCAGCGTCGCCGACAGGGGACCCCTGGAAGCTTTCTTT

j_gene: TRBJ1-6
v_gene: TRBV9
d_gene: NA
abundance: NA
CDR3aa: CASSVSGQGNSPLHF
CDR3nt: TGTGCCAGCAGCGTCAGCGGTCAAGGCAACTCACCCCTCCACTTT

j_gene: TRBJ1-4
v_gene: TRBV11-2
d_gene: NA
abundance: NA
CDR3aa: CASSLEVGKLFF
CDR3nt: TGTGCCAGCAGCTTAGAGGTCGGGAAACTGTTTTTT

j_gene: TRBJ2-7
v_gene: TRBV27
d_gene: TRBD2
abundance: NA
CDR3aa: CATNPGSGRTYEQYF
CDR3nt: TGTGCCACCAACCCCGGGAGCGGGAGGACCTACGAGCAGTACTTC

j_gene: TRBJ2-1
v_gene: TRBV27
d_gene: NA
abundance: NA
CDR3aa: CASSLAGNEQFF
CDR3nt: TGTGCCAGCAGTTTAGCGGGCAATGAGCAGTTCTTC

j_gene: TRBJ2-3
v_gene: TRBV7-9
d_gene: TRBD2
abundance: NA
CDR3aa: CASSLAVAGRGTDTQYF
CDR3nt: TGTGCCAGCAGCTTAGCGGTAGCGGGGAGGGGTACAGATACGCAGTATTTT

j_gene: TRBJ1-2
v_gene: TRBV2
d_gene: NA
abundance: NA
CDR3aa: CASRPQGTGGYTF
CDR3nt: TGTGCCAGCAGACCTCAGGGAACGGGCGGCTACACCTTC

j_gene: TRBJ2-2
v_gene: TRBV10-1
d_gene: TRBD2
abundance: NA
CDR3aa: CASSESVLTSGRANTGELFF
CDR3nt: TGCGCCAGCAGTGAGTCGGTCCTGACTAGCGGGAGGGCGAACACCGGGGAGCTGTTTTTT

j_gene: TRBJ1-2
v_gene: TRBV28
d_gene: NA
abundance: once
CDR3aa: CASSSQLNYGYTF
CDR3nt: TGTGCCAGCAGTTCACAGCTTAACTATGGCTACACCTTC

j_gene: TRBJ1-5
v_gene: TRBV16
d_gene: NA
abundance: NA
CDR3aa: CASSQSGGLPRLQDSNQPQHF
CDR3nt: TGTGCCAGCAGCCAATCCGGCGGACTCCCCCGGTTGCAGGATAGCAATCAGCCCCAGCATTTT

j_gene: TRBJ1-5
v_gene: TRBV6-2/TRBV6-3
d_gene: NA
abundance: NA
CDR3aa: CASSYGGYNQPQHF
CDR3nt: TGTGCCAGCAGTTACGGGGGGTACAATCAGCCCCAGCATTTT

j_gene: TRBJ2-7
v_gene: TRBV7-9
d_gene: NA
abundance: NA
CDR3aa: CVSSFSGNYEQYF
CDR3nt: TGTGTCAGCAGCTTCTCGGGGAACTACGAGCAGTACTTC

j_gene: TRBJ1-2
v_gene: TRBV5-1
d_gene: NA
abundance: NA
CDR3aa: CASSLAGGALYGYTF
CDR3nt: TGCGCCAGCAGCTTGGCGGGGGGCGCGCTCTATGGCTACACCTTC

j_gene: TRBJ1-6
v_gene: TRBV2
d_gene: NA
abundance: NA
CDR3aa: CASIRDTNSPLHF
CDR3nt: TGTGCCAGCATCCGGGACACTAATTCACCCCTCCACTTT